The 3 T cell receptor beta chains listed next were all sequenced from one sample in a study of T cells in Graves' hyperthyroidism and ophthalmopathy. TCR beta CDR3 regions were amplified from RNA transcripts. When the TCR CDR3 underwent first-round RT-PCR, the HTBI primer set was used. TCRdb ran MiXCR on the multiplex PCR reads and lists one entry per CDR3 protein. There are just over 550,000 distinct CDR3 sequences in the sample; about half occur only once, and just under 8.5% lies in the top ten. The sequenced sample consisted of peripheral blood or thyroid tissue (not recorded which). The receptors originated from a woman between 18 and 30 years old with Graves' hyperthyroidism.

V gene TRBV29-1 combines with J gene TRBJ2-2; 15 bases fit TRBD2. The CDR3 is made up of 14 amino acids. Germline V gives CDR1 SQVTM, CDR2 ANQGSEA. Trimming at V came to 8 bases and at J to 6 bases, leaving 4 bases not matched to a gene. The CDR3 DNA reads as TGCAGCCGGACTAGCGGGAGGGCCCCCGGGGAGCTGTTTTTT. Protein: CSRTSGRAPGELFF.

In its sample, this clonotype was seen a few times. This rearrangement joins TRBV20-1 to TRBJ2-7, with 9 bases fitting TRBD1. The CDR3 length is 13 residues. The J segment lost 3 bases and the V segment lost 4 bases, leaving 4 bases of the junction unmatched. Germline loops: CDR1 DFQATT, CDR2 SNEGSKA (reference sequence). The CDR3 DNA reads TGCAGTGCTACGGGGACAGGGTTCTACGAGCAGTACTTC. Its protein is CSATGTGFYEQYF.

To note about this clonotype: A much larger clone sits a single nucleotide away, making a read error possible. CDR3 coding DNA: TGTGCCAGCAGTATGGGGATGTGGGGTGGCTACACCTTC. It codes for CASSMGMWGGYTF. The chain joins TRBV6-1 to TRBJ1-2, with D hard to call. Trimming left V 5 bases short and J 7 bases short, with 14 bases between. There are 13 residues in the CDR3. The germline V gene encodes CDR1 MNHNS and CDR2 SASEGT.